This paragraph reports one T cell receptor (beta chain). Its antigen has not been determined. The sample holds no much larger clone one base away, and base qualities are not on file. This entry belongs to a study of beta chain features in type 1 diabetes (dated by TCRdb to the late 2010s). About the investigation overall: Mean age, gender distribution, total cell number and subset yield did not differ between patients and healthy donors. A total of some 100,000,000 sorted cells were examined across all samples, and a strong correlation was observed between cell number per subset and RNA yield. The study compared the TCRB repertoires of sorted circulating CD4+ T cell subsets in recently diagnosed type 1 diabetes patients with those in matched healthy donors. Whereas all 30 or so donors provided naive and central memory subsets, regulatory and stem cell-like memory subsets were isolated from just 8 patients and roughly 8 healthy donors. Results the study describes overall, beyond this receptor: Because cDNA was sequenced instead of genomic DNA, activated cells with high expression could be over-represented, although the groups did not differ in activation or CD3 levels. At VDJ recombination sites, patients with type 1 diabetes made fewer insertions and deleted more nucleotides, a pattern implying thymic rearrangement abnormalities. Because the HLA sub-analyses included only small numbers of individuals, any influence of HLA type on TCRB rearrangement was left unresolved. A moderate but significant shortening of TCRB CDR3 length was observed in type 1 diabetes patients in all four CD4+ subsets. PCR might favor shorter templates, but patient and control samples were amplified and corrected together, so any skew would affect both groups equally. Naive, central memory and regulatory TCRB repertoires appeared more similar among patients than among healthy donors.

The entire amount of isolated RNA was reverse transcribed using the High Capacity cDNA Reverse Transcription Kit, so the sequenced TCRB transcripts were expressed ones. Naive, central memory and regulatory T cell samples underwent deep immunoSEQ sequencing, averaging around 4 million total reads per sample. Sorted cells were lysed in RLT buffer, and RNA was extracted using DNase-treated RNeasy Micro or Mini kits according to cell number. To prevent cross-contamination, every cell subset was processed on its own, while patient and healthy donor samples were processed together. The immunoSEQ multiplex PCR was used to amplify TCRB sequences from cDNA, yielding 87-bp fragments that span the CDR3 region. Sequencing of the amplicons was performed on the Illumina HiSeq platform. From the authors' description of their analysis: Synthetic template baselines were used to correct PCR bias computationally, reads within Hamming distance 2 were collapsed, and singletons that could not be merged were discarded. By aligning reads against IMGT, V, D and J genes, CDR3 length, and insertions or deletions at six rearrangement sites were assigned. Clonotype counts were normalized to sorted cell number within each subset before computing true diversity and Gini coefficients with the tcR R package. Repertoire sharing was quantified using the overlap coefficient calculated on TCRB nucleotide sequences. Held by TCRdb, this immuneACCESS table contains in-frame sequences only and omits some clones. Under half of the omission traces to an unresolved V gene where checked; the cause of the rest is unknown. That table is the source of V, J and clone size, and D and trimming were worked out from the DNA. This sample has about 210,000 clones in its table, and roughly 11% of those were observed once. In total, the top ten clones hold 1% to 1.5% of the sample.

Each donor gave one peripheral blood draw, averaging roughly 100 mL, which was collected into heparinised tubes. Using a panel that included CD45RO, CCR7, CD25, CD127, CD95 and CD27, naive, central memory, regulatory and stem cell-like memory CD4+ T cells were sorted on a BD FACSAria II. Every sorted population had a purity above 98%. Right away, PBMCs were isolated by Lymphoprep density gradient centrifugation and were stained directly, with no culture step. So that batch effects would be minimized, each experiment stained and sorted samples in pairs, pairing one healthy donor with one patient. Sequenced: central memory CD4+ T cells from blood. The clonotype comes from a man aged 18 to 35 in good health.

Read as DNA, the sequence is TGTGCCAGCAGCTTCCCGGGAGGGCTTACAGATACGCAGTATTTT. It is translated as CASSFPGGLTDTQYF. In this chain, TRBV7-4 is recombined with TRBJ2-3, with 8 central nucleotides matching TRBD2. From the germline V gene, CDR1 is SGHVT and CDR2 is SQSDAQ. The CDR3 sequence holds 15 residues, the cysteine and phenylalanine included. Only the CDR3 part of the read is kept: 45 bases, read in frame from the first base. Clipping removes 3 bases from V and 3 bases from J, with 5 as the unmatched junction base count.